A single sample gave rise to the 16 T cell receptor beta chains below, sequenced in a study of blood T cell repertoires in COVID-19. The data were produced by immunoSEQ multiplex PCR, yet TCRdb's version contains in-frame clones alone and is incomplete. The sample yields 250,000 to 350,000 clones, roughly 88% seen once. The sample taken for sequencing was peripheral blood. These receptors originate from a human donor with COVID-19, enrolled during active disease. The donor label of this sample is uncertain.

This clone was observed a handful of times. CDR3 residues: CAVTQTGAGNTIYF. In DNA form, the CDR3 reads TGTGCTGTAACCCAGACAGGGGCAGGAAACACCATATATTTT. The chain links TRBV30 to TRBJ1-3; 8 bases line up with TRBD1. CDR1 is GTSNPN and CDR2 is SVGIG in the germline V gene (reference sequence). The CDR3 has 14 amino acids.

The chain joins TRBV25-1 to TRBJ1-6; maybe TRBD1 (5 bases). V lost 3 bases and J lost 7, with 13 bases in between. Germline loops: CDR1 MGHDK, CDR2 SYGVNS. The CDR3 contains 15 residues. CDR3 in amino acids: CASSEGGVQNSPLHF. The CDR3 region has the DNA TGTGCCAGCAGTGAGGGGGGGGTGCAAAATTCACCCCTCCACTTT.

The V call is TRBV6-6, the J call TRBJ1-6; tentative D call: TRBD1 (6 bases). Trimming took off 1 base at V and 8 bases at J, with 12 bases between the two ends. The CDR3 runs to 15 residues. Looked up from germline, CDR1 is MNHNY and CDR2 is SVGAGI (reference sequence). CDR3 in amino acids: CASSYWGGPDSPLHF. The CDR3 nucleotides read TGTGCCAGCAGTTACTGGGGGGGCCCGGATTCACCCCTCCACTTT.

The chain uses TRBV4-1 and TRBJ2-7, with TRBD2 identical over 7 bases. The CDR3 is made up of 16 amino acids. Germline CDR1 reads MGHRA; CDR2 reads YSYEKL. Trimming cost V 4 bases and J 1 base; bases outside gene matches: 10. The CDR3 region is CASSPQSSGGSYEQYF. As DNA, the CDR3 is TGCGCCAGCAGCCCCCAGTCTAGCGGAGGGTCCTACGAGCAGTACTTC.

There are many counts of this clone. The chain has TRBV7-9 and TRBJ2-7; 14 nucleotides line up with TRBD2. CDR1 is SEHNR, CDR2 FQNEAQ, per germline (reference sequence). J was trimmed by 4 bases and V by 1 base; bases with no gene match: 6. This CDR3 comprises 17 residues. The chain's CDR3 is CASSLGGTSGRWYEQYF. The CDR3 DNA is TGTGCCAGCAGCTTAGGCGGGACTAGCGGGAGATGGTACGAGCAGTACTTC.

The gene calls are TRBV6-6 and TRBJ1-6; 10 positions match TRBD1. V shed 0 bases and J 10 bases; nucleotides not matched to a gene: 3. The CDR3 has 15 amino acids. CDR1 and CDR2 from the germline V gene are MNHNY and SVGAGI (reference sequence). For the CDR3, the DNA is TGTGCCAGCAGTTACTCGACAGGGGGCGGGTCACCCCTCCACTTT. Its translation is CASSYSTGGGSPLHF.

This clone has only a few counts. The chain has TRBV4-3 and TRBJ2-1; tentative D call: TRBD2 (5 bases). The ends were cut back, 0 bases at V and 4 bases at J, with 10 bases in the middle. The CDR3 sequence is 15 residues long. Germline V lookup: CDR1 LGHNA, CDR2 YSLEER. CDR3 nucleotides: TGCGCCAGCAGCCAAGAGAGAGGAGGTTACAATGAGCAGTTCTTC. It encodes CASSQERGGYNEQFF.

The chain joins TRBV25-1 to TRBJ2-5; D is possibly TRBD2 (6 bases). V was pared by 8 bases and J by 4 bases, with 20 bases between. Germline V gives CDR1 MGHDK, CDR2 SYGVNS. The CDR3 loop spans 15 amino acids. The DNA of the CDR3 is TGTGCCAGCTCGGGAGCAAGAGTGAATGGAGAGACCCAGTACTTC. Its protein product is CASSGARVNGETQYF.

A few counts support this clone. The V call is TRBV7-8, the J call TRBJ1-5; TRBD1 agrees at 9 bases. This CDR3 has 18 residues. Trimming cost V 0 bases and J 0 bases; bases outside gene matches: 6. CDR1 SGHVS and CDR2 FQNEAQ come from the germline V gene. In DNA, the CDR3 is TGTGCCAGCAGCTTAGCGAGAGACAGGGGGTTTAGCAATCAGCCCCAGCATTTT. Translation: CASSLARDRGFSNQPQHF.

The gene calls are TRBV7-9 and TRBJ1-2; TRBD1 matches 7 bases. CDR3 size: 12 residues. V was pared by 4 bases and J by 8 bases, with 4 bases of the junction left unmatched. Looked up from germline, CDR1 is SEHNR and CDR2 is FQNEAQ (reference sequence). The CDR3 spells CASSSGQKGYTF. As DNA, the CDR3 is TGTGCCAGCAGCTCGGGACAGAAGGGCTACACCTTC.

The chain carries TRBV28 and TRBJ1-1; 7 nucleotides line up with TRBD1. The V gene end was trimmed by 4 bases and the J gene end by 5 bases; junction bases not matched to a gene: 16. CDR1 and CDR2 (germline): MDHEN, SYDVKM. The CDR3 extends over 17 amino acids. The CDR3 loop reads CASSSAGGQFSGTEAFF. CDR3 nucleotides: TGTGCCAGCAGTTCGGCTGGGGGACAGTTTTCTGGTACTGAAGCTTTCTTT.

The J gene is TRBJ2-7, the V gene TRBV18; no reliable D call. The CDR3 consists of 14 residues. Trimming pared 3 bases from V and 2 bases from J, leaving 11 bases between. Germline V gene sequence: CDR1 KGHSH, CDR2 LQKENI. The CDR3 sequence is CASSPGTWTYEQYF. DNA of the CDR3: TGTGCCAGCTCACCGGGCACCTGGACCTACGAGCAGTACTTC.

The gene calls are TRBV6-2 or TRBV6-3 and TRBJ2-7, with unresolved D. The CDR3 has 13 amino acids. V was cut by 3 bases and J by 6 bases, with 12 bases left in between. Germline CDR1 is MNHEY and CDR2 is SVGEGT. CDR3 nucleotide sequence: TGTGCCAGCAGTTATTCGCAATCTACCGAGCAGTACTTC. Translation: CASSYSQSTEQYF.

Only a few counts were recorded for this clone. The chain couples TRBV7-2 to TRBJ1-3; maybe TRBD1 (6 bases). This CDR3 has 16 residues. Germline assignment: CDR1 SGHTA and CDR2 FQGNSA. The V gene lost 5 bases and the J gene lost 3 bases, with 17 bases spanning the gap. The CDR3 loop reads CASSPLQGSFGNTIYF. As DNA, the CDR3 is TGTGCCAGCAGCCCCCTACAGGGTTCTTTTGGAAACACCATATATTTT.

V is TRBV28 and J is TRBJ1-3; D gene unclear. Trimming cost V 6 bases and J 0 bases, with 6 bases left between them. CDR1 is MDHEN, CDR2 SYDVKM, per germline. The CDR3 has 13 amino acids. DNA of the CDR3: TGTGCCAGCAGACCGAGCTCTGGAAACACCATATATTTT. Its translation is CASRPSSGNTIYF.

CDR3 DNA: TGTGCCACCAGCAGGGGACAGGGGGCTACTAATGAAAAACTGTTTTTT. Translated, it gives CATSRGQGATNEKLFF. The J gene is TRBJ1-4, the V gene TRBV15; 12 bases line up with TRBD1. Germline V lookup: CDR1 LNHNV, CDR2 YYDKDF (reference sequence). Germline trimming cut 3 bases from V and 2 bases from J; bases unmatched to any gene: 1. This CDR3 is built from 16 residues.